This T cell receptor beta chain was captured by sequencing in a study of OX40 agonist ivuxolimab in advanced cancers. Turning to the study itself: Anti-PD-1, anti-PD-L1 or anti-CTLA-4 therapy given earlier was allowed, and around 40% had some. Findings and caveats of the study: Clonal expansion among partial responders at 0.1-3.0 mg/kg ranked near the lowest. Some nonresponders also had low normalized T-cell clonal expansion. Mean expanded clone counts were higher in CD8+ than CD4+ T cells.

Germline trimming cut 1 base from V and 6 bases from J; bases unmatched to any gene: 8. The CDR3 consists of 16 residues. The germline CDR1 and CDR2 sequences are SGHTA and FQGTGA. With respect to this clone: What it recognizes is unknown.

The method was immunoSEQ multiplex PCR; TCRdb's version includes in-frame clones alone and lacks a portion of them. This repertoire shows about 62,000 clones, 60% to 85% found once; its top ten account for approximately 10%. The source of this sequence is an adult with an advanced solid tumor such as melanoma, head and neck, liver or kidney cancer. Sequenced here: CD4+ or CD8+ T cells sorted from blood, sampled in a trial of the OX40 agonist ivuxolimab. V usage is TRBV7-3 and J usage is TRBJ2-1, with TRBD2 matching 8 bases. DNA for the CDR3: TGTGCCAGCAGCTTAATGGGTACTAGCGGCCTCAATGAGCAGTTCTTC. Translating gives CASSLMGTSGLNEQFF.